This T cell receptor beta chain was documented in a study of a mutant IDH1 vaccine in newly diagnosed glioma. Study at large: Patients, over weeks 1, 3, 5, 7, 11, 15, 19 and 23, received a total of eight vaccinations. Treated patients comprised roughly 60% males and approximately 40% females, mean age approximately 42 years. The first vaccination came 4-6 weeks after radiotherapy alone, or with temozolomide cycles.

Comment on this clone: Its antigen is unidentified.

Profiled with immunoSEQ multiplex PCR; TCRdb holds only in-frame clones, not every one. The data contain about 54,000 clones, over 70% of them singletons. Germline CDR1 is KGHSH and CDR2 is LQKENI. Trimming cost V 2 bases and J 2 bases, with 10 bases left between them. The CDR3 sequence is 14 residues long. Time point noted: week 23, last vaccination. Alongside topical imiquimod, each dose of vaccine comprised 300 ug of mutant IDH1 20-mer peptide. This chain uses TRBV18 with TRBJ2-7, with D possibly TRBD1 on 5 matching bases. The specimen was PBMCs, collected from a glioma patient whose treatment included an IDH1 peptide vaccine. The receptor was derived from a man aged 40-50 years with glioma. CDR3 region: CASSPTAGTYEQYF. CDR3 nucleotides: TGTGCCAGCTCACCAACGGCAGGGACCTACGAGCAGTACTTC. Full variable domain (missing parts from reference TRBV18 and TRBJ2-7): NAGVMQNPRHLVRRRGQEARLRCSPMKGHSHVYWYRQLPEEGLKFMVYLQKENIIDESGMPKERFSAEFPKEGPSILRIQQVVRGDSAAYFCASSPTAGTYEQYFGPGTRLTVT.